The clone carrying this T cell receptor (beta chain) was detected a few times. Sequencing used immunoSEQ multiplex PCR; TCRdb keeps in-frame clones, though not all of them. This sample has some 9,400 clones, with 65% to 90% found just once. Germline CDR1 SQVTM, CDR2 ANQGSEA. The CDR3 consists of 13 residues. Trimming left V 1 base short and J 5 bases short, with 12 bases between. As to time point: pre-treatment baseline. Patients had no prior systemic cancer treatment, immunosuppressants or other active cancers. This sample is drawn from a study of blood T cell dynamics during melanoma immunotherapy. This clonotype originated in a human donor with melanoma. The chain combines TRBV29-1 with TRBJ2-7, with D unclear. The sample in question was blood, obtained from a patient treated with checkpoint blockade. CDR3 region: CSVEGRASNEQYF. The CDR3 DNA reads TGCAGCGTTGAAGGTAGGGCTTCGAACGAGCAGTACTTC.